These T cell receptor beta chains were read from a single sample in a study of blood T cell repertoires in COVID-19. Repertoires were generated with immunoSEQ multiplex PCR, while TCRdb's copy carries only in-frame clones and drops some. The sample has approximately 13,000 clones; around four fifths are singletons. The sample taken for sequencing was peripheral blood. The receptors derive from a man aged 40-49 years with active or convalescent COVID-19. CDR3s include the opening cysteine and the closing phenylalanine or tryptophan. D genes are given only for firm matches. Clone size appears in some rows only: once, few, many, or a class for an expanded clone.

j_call clone_size d_call v_call cdr3_aa cdr3_nt
TRBJ2-4 - - TRBV4-1 CASSQDTGEVAKNIQYF TGCGCCAGCAGCCAAGATACCGGGGAGGTAGCCAAAAACATTCAGTACTTC
TRBJ1-6 - - TRBV5-5 CASSLSTGRSPLHF TGTGCCAGCAGCTTGTCTACGGGTCGGTCACCCCTCCACTTT
TRBJ1-6 few - TRBV5-6 CASSLLRGIRNSPLHF TGTGCCAGCAGCTTACTCAGGGGTATCCGAAATTCACCCCTCCACTTT
TRBJ1-2 - - TRBV24-1 CATSDQEGYTF TGTGCCACCAGTGACCAGGAAGGCTACACCTTC
TRBJ2-1 - TRBD1 TRBV3-1/TRBV3-2 CASSRGTESNEQFF TGTGCCAGCAGCCGGGGGACAGAGTCCAATGAGCAGTTCTTC
TRBJ2-6 - - TRBV5-4 CASSLGQGGSGANVLTF TGTGCCAGCAGCTTGGGACAGGGAGGATCCGGGGCCAACGTCCTGACTTTC
TRBJ1-3 - - TRBV28 CASSLRRAGNTIYF TGTGCCAGCAGTTTAAGGAGGGCTGGAAACACCATATATTTT
TRBJ2-1 - - TRBV7-9 CASSILLTGRDEQFF TGTGCCAGCAGCATCCTCCTGACGGGTCGTGATGAGCAGTTCTTC
TRBJ1-3 - - TRBV7-9 CASSPRRDSRGNTIYF TGTGCCAGCAGCCCCCGCCGGGATTCGCGGGGAAACACCATATATTTT
TRBJ2-1 - TRBD2 TRBV19 CASSIVAGSEQFF TGTGCCAGTAGTATAGTAGCGGGGAGTGAGCAGTTCTTC
TRBJ2-7 - - TRBV3-1/TRBV3-2 CASSLNPGQIYEQYF TGTGCCAGCAGCCTCAACCCTGGACAGATATACGAGCAGTACTTC
TRBJ2-7 - TRBD1 TRBV5-1 CASGPGTGNSYEQYF TGCGCCAGCGGACCCGGGACAGGAAATTCCTACGAGCAGTACTTC
TRBJ1-3 - TRBD1 TRBV7-9 CASSSRDRGPGNTIYF TGTGCCAGCAGCTCCCGGGACAGGGGGCCGGGAAACACCATATATTTT
TRBJ1-5 - - TRBV21-1 CASSRYREFRSLSNQPQHF TGTGCCAGCAGCAGATACAGGGAATTTAGGAGTTTGAGCAATCAGCCCCAGCATTTT
TRBJ1-6 once - TRBV7-3 CASSRTVGSALHF TGTGCCAGCAGCCGGACAGTCGGTTCGGCCCTCCACTTT
TRBJ1-6 - - TRBV19 CASSFQGGRSSYNSPLHF TGTGCCAGTAGTTTCCAGGGTGGGAGGAGCTCCTATAATTCACCCCTCCACTTT
TRBJ2-6 once - TRBV4-3 CASSQRNLARPNVLTF TGCGCCAGCAGCCAAAGAAATCTAGCGAGACCCAACGTCCTGACTTTC
TRBJ2-1 - TRBD2 TRBV7-6 CASSLGPQLAGGREQFF TGTGCCAGCAGCTTAGGCCCTCAACTAGCGGGGGGTCGAGAGCAGTTCTTC
TRBJ1-2 - - TRBV12-3/TRBV12-4 CASSFDRNYGYTF TGTGCCAGCAGTTTTGACAGGAACTATGGCTACACCTTC
TRBJ1-6 - - TRBV19 CASSIQGSYNSPLHF TGTGCCAGTAGTATCCAGGGATCCTATAATTCACCCCTCCACTTT
TRBJ2-5 - - TRBV29-1 CSVEDRSGVVQETQYF TGCAGCGTTGAAGATCGGTCAGGGGTAGTTCAAGAGACCCAGTACTTC
TRBJ1-1 - - TRBV14 CASSQVAGSNTEAFF TGTGCCAGCAGCCAAGTCGCAGGCTCCAACACTGAAGCTTTCTTT
TRBJ2-2 - - TRBV5-1 CASRRRTVDSQTRNTGELFF TGCGCCAGCAGAAGAAGGACGGTGGACAGCCAGACCCGCAACACCGGGGAGCTGTTTTTT
TRBJ1-6 few - TRBV7-3 CASSSMGGVLHF TGTGCCAGCAGCTCCATGGGGGGAGTCCTCCACTTT
TRBJ2-4 once - TRBV3-1/TRBV3-2 CASSQTEGVYIQYF TGTGCCAGCAGCCAGACCGAGGGGGTTTACATTCAGTACTTC
TRBJ1-3 - - TRBV5-1 CASSLVAGSSGNTIYF TGCGCCAGCAGCTTGGTGGCCGGGAGCTCTGGAAACACCATATATTTT
TRBJ2-1 - - TRBV3-1/TRBV3-2 CASSATADSYNEQFF TGTGCCAGCAGCGCTACGGCGGACTCCTACAATGAGCAGTTCTTC
TRBJ1-5 - TRBD1 TRBV15 CATSERGTVGNEPQHF TGTGCCACCTCGGAACGCGGGACAGTAGGTAATGAGCCCCAGCATTTT
TRBJ2-7 once - TRBV29-1 CSVEDQEGDYEQYF TGCAGCGTTGAAGATCAGGAGGGAGACTACGAGCAGTACTTC
TRBJ1-6 - TRBD1 TRBV4-3 CASSQESTGGSPLHF TGCGCCAGCAGCCAAGAGAGCACAGGGGGCTCACCCCTCCACTTT
TRBJ1-2 - - TRBV2 CASKAEPNYGYTF TGTGCCAGCAAGGCGGAACCTAACTATGGCTACACCTTC